The source of this T cell receptor beta chain is a study of cytomegalovirus exposure and HLA in healthy donors. At the level of the study: Early on, a data release was issued that held approximately 92 million unique TCRs from HLA-typed donors. Caucasian-associated ancestry cluster membership applied to approximately 81% of around 400 genotyped donors.

PCR employed 60 Vbeta and 13 Jbeta primers. Libraries were prepared by immunoSEQ multiplex PCR; TCRdb keeps only in-frame clonotypes and omits some of them. This sample has 110,000 or so clones, with 82% found just once. V lost 4 bases, J lost 1 base, and 11 bases lay in between. CDR1 and CDR2 from the germline V gene are SGDLS and YYNGEE. The CDR3 runs to 14 residues. This TCR derives from a woman aged 18-29 years in good health and CMV-seronegative. The specimen sequenced was PBMCs. The V call is TRBV9, the J call TRBJ1-1; D might be TRBD1 (6 bases). CDR3 protein: CASSPRTANTEAFF. The CDR3 DNA is TGTGCCAGCAGCCCCCGGACAGCGAACACTGAAGCTTTCTTT.